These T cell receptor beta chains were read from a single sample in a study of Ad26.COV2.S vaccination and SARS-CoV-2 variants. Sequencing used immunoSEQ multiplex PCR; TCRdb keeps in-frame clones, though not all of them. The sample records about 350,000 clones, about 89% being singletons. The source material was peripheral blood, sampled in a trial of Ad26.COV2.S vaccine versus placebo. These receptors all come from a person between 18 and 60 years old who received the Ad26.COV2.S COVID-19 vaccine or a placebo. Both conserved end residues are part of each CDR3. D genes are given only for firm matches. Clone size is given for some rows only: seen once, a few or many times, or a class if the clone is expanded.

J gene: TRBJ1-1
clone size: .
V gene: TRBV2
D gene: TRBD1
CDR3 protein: CASRPGTGRTEAFF
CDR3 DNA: TGTGCCAGCAGGCCCGGGACAGGGAGGACTGAAGCTTTCTTT

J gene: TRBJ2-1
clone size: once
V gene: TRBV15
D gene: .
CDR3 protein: CATSMATGNEQFF
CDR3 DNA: TGTGCCACCAGTATGGCGACAGGTAATGAGCAGTTCTTC

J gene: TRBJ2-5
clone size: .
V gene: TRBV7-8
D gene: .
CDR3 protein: CASSLGTRSGGETQYF
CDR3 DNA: TGTGCCAGCAGCTTAGGGACCCGTAGCGGCGGAGAGACCCAGTACTTC

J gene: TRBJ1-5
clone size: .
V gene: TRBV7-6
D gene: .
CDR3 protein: CASSLVNQPQHF
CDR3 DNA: TGTGCCAGCAGCTTAGTAAATCAGCCCCAGCATTTT

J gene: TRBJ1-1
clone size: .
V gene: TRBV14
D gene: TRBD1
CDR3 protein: CASSQDRWTGSNTEAFF
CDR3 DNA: TGTGCCAGCAGCCAAGATCGGTGGACAGGATCAAACACTGAAGCTTTCTTT

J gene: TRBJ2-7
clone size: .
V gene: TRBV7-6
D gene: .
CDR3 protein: CASSLGAGVAYEQYF
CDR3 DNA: TGTGCCAGCAGCTTAGGGGCAGGGGTTGCCTACGAGCAGTACTTC

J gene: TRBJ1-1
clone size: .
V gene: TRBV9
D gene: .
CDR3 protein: CASSIRGNTEAFF
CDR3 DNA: TGTGCCAGCAGCATCAGGGGTAACACTGAAGCTTTCTTT

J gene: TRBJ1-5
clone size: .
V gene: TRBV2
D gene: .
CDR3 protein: CASSVGRAGQPQHF
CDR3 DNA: TGTGCCAGCAGTGTTGGCAGGGCAGGCCAGCCCCAGCATTTT

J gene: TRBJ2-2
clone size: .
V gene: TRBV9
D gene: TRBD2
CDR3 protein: CASSHPLAGNTGELFF
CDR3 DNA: TGTGCCAGCAGCCATCCACTAGCGGGGAACACCGGGGAGCTGTTTTTT

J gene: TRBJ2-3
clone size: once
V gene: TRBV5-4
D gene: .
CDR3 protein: CASSFRQGDTQYF
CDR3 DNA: TGTGCCAGCAGCTTCCGGCAAGGAGATACGCAGTATTTT

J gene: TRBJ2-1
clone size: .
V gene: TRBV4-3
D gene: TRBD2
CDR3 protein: CASSQNLAGAYNEQFF
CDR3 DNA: TGCGCCAGCAGCCAAAACCTAGCGGGGGCCTACAATGAGCAGTTCTTC

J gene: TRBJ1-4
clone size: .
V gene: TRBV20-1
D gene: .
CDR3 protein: CSASDGGRGYEKLFF
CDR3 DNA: TGCAGTGCTAGTGACGGGGGCAGGGGTTATGAAAAACTGTTTTTT

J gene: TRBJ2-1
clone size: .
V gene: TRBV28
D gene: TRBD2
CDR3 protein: CASSSTRTSSYNEQFF
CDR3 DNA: TGTGCCAGCAGTTCCACCCGGACTAGCAGCTACAATGAGCAGTTCTTC

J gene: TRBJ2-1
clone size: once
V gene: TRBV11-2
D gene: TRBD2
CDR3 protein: CASSLDLSGGPDEQFF
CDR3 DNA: TGTGCCAGCAGCTTAGATCTTAGCGGGGGGCCTGACGAGCAGTTCTTC

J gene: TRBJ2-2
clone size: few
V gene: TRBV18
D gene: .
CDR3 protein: CASSSGQNTGELFF
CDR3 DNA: TGTGCCAGCTCGTCCGGACAGAACACCGGGGAGCTGTTTTTT

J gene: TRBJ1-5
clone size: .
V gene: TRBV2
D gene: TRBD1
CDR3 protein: CASTTDRDNQPQHF
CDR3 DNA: TGTGCCAGCACTACCGACAGGGACAATCAGCCCCAGCATTTT

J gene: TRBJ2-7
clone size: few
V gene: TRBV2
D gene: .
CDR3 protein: CASSEAGFGSYEQYF
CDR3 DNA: TGTGCCAGCAGTGAGGCAGGTTTTGGGTCCTACGAGCAGTACTTC

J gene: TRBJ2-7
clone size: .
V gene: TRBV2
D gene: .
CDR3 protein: CASSTRGTPPYEQYF
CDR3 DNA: TGTGCCAGCAGTACCAGGGGTACGCCGCCCTACGAGCAGTACTTC